These 29 T cell receptor beta chains share one sample of origin, sequenced in a study of memory CD4+ T cells and cytomegalovirus serostatus. The sort gate was single viable CD3+CD4+CD8-CD45RO+ cells for memory CD4+ T cells. Sequencing used immunoSEQ multiplex PCR; TCRdb keeps in-frame clones, though not all of them. In the table there are about 54,000 clones, 70% to 85% of which are singletons. What was sequenced was memory CD4+ T cells from blood. Source of these receptors: an adult in good health and CMV-seropositive.

The rearrangement joins TRBV28 to TRBJ2-7; 8 bases fit TRBD1. The V and J ends lost 8 bases and 3 bases, in that order; junction bases with no gene match: 12. Germline CDR1 is MDHEN and CDR2 is SYDVKM. This CDR3 has 15 residues. CDR3 amino acids: CASLRAGGQVYEQYF. CDR3 coding DNA: TGTGCCAGCCTCAGGGCCGGGGGACAGGTCTACGAGCAGTACTTC.

This clone was counted between two and nine times. The chain is built from TRBV19 and TRBJ1-5; 8 positions agree with TRBD1. The CDR3 has 16 residues. The germline V gene encodes CDR1 LNHDA and CDR2 SQIVND (reference sequence). Losses at the gene ends were 7 bases for V and 6 bases for J; bases not matched to a gene: 14. CDR3 nucleotides: TGTGCCAGTACCGGTTACGGACAGGGCCCCCTTCAGCCCCAGCATTTT. Amino acids: CASTGYGQGPLQPQHF.

The CDR3 DNA follows: TGTGCCAGCAGTTCCCACACTCGAATGGGGTCAAACTATGGCTACACCTTC. Encoded protein: CASSSHTRMGSNYGYTF. The chain couples TRBV28 to TRBJ1-2; D remains ambiguous. The V end was cut by 4 bases, the J end by 2 bases, with 20 bases between. Germline V gene data show CDR1 as MDHEN and CDR2 as SYDVKM. The CDR3 is 17 residues long.

V is TRBV30 and J is TRBJ2-3, with D perhaps matching TRBD1 (6 bases). The CDR3 loop spans 12 amino acids. The V and J ends lost 2 bases and 15 bases respectively, with 18 bases between them. Looked up from germline, CDR1 is GTSNPN and CDR2 is SVGIG (reference sequence). The CDR3 nucleotides are TGTGCCTGGAGTCCAACTGATGGGGGCAAATATTTT. Its protein is CAWSPTDGGKYF.

This CDR3 reads CASSLVAGGPETQYF. Written as DNA, the CDR3 is TGTGCCAGCAGCTTGGTGGCGGGAGGGCCTGAGACCCAGTACTTC. The rearrangement links TRBV5-6 to TRBJ2-5; 9 bases line up with TRBD2. J lost 5 bases, V lost 0 bases, and 5 bases had no gene match. The CDR3 runs 15 residues. Germline V CDR1 and CDR2: SGHDT, YYEEEE.

This clone was counted ten times or more. This rearrangement joins TRBV4-2 to TRBJ1-2; the D is unclear. From germline, CDR1 is LGHNA and CDR2 YNFKEQ. V lost 0 bases and J lost 3, with 14 bases in between. This CDR3 has 16 amino acids. CDR3 DNA: TGTGCCAGCAGCCAAGATCAGGTGGGAATTGACTATGGCTACACCTTC. It codes for CASSQDQVGIDYGYTF.

The chain employs TRBV5-6 and TRBJ1-1; D is uncertain. V lost 4 bases and J lost 0, with 10 bases in between. Germline lookup yields CDR1 SGHDT and CDR2 YYEEEE. The CDR3 length is 14 residues. The CDR3 DNA is TGTGCCAGCAGCCAACGCGTGATGAACACTGAAGCTTTCTTT. It codes for CASSQRVMNTEAFF.

J is TRBJ2-3 and V is TRBV18; D remains unclear. The ends were cut back, 0 bases at V and 1 base at J, with 2 bases in the middle. The CDR3 loop spans 13 amino acids. The germline V gene has CDR1 KGHSH and CDR2 LQKENI. The CDR3, as DNA: TGTGCCAGCTCACCACCCGGCACAGATACGCAGTATTTT. Translation: CASSPPGTDTQYF. Based on the CDR3 plus reference TRBV18 and TRBJ2-3, the full variable domain is NAGVMQNPRHLVRRRGQEARLRCSPMKGHSHVYWYRQLPEEGLKFMVYLQKENIIDESGMPKERFSAEFPKEGPSILRIQQVVRGDSAAYFCASSPPGTDTQYFGPGTRLTVL.

The chain uses TRBV6-5 and TRBJ1-1, with 10 bases aligning to TRBD1. CDR3 length equals 12 residues. Trimming took 4 bases from V and 9 from J; bases not matched to a gene: 2. Germline CDR1 reads MNHEY; CDR2 reads SVGAGI. The CDR3 DNA reads as TGTGCCAGCAGTTTGGGACAGGGGAAAGCTTTCTTT. It specifies CASSLGQGKAFF.

This clone showed up just once. The germline gene is not matched at one end of the junction; a read error may be the cause. The V and J genes are TRBV10-3 and TRBJ2-7; a weak D match, TRBD2 (6 bases). CDR1 is ENHRY, CDR2 SYGVKD, per germline. The length of the CDR3 is 13 residues. CDR3 protein: CAISDPVQGLLGF. The CDR3 DNA follows: TGTGCCATCAGTGACCCAGTGCAGGGACTCCTCGGGTTC.

This clone came up once. J is TRBJ1-2 and V is TRBV5-6, with D possibly TRBD1 on 5 matching bases. The CDR3 is 14 residues long. Germline V lookup: CDR1 SGHDT, CDR2 YYEEEE. V was shortened by 4 bases and J by 4 bases, with 14 bases between the two germline ends. CDR3 sequence reads: CASSLQGRGYGYTF. The CDR3 DNA is TGTGCCAGCAGCCTTCAGGGCCGGGGCTATGGCTACACCTTC. Combining the CDR3 with reference TRBV5-6 and TRBJ1-2 gives the whole variable domain DAGVTQSPTHLIKTRGQQVTLRCSPKSGHDTVSWYQQALGQGPQFIFQYYEEEERQRGNFPDRFSGHQFPNYSSELNVNALLLGDSALYLCASSLQGRGYGYTFGSGTRLTVV.

The chain has TRBV7-9 and TRBJ2-2; 8 bases are shared with TRBD1. This CDR3 comprises 15 residues. Germline V gene lookup returns CDR1 SEHNR and CDR2 FQNEAQ (reference sequence). V lost 7 bases to trimming and J lost 2 bases; unmatched junction nucleotides: 6. Written as DNA, the CDR3 is TGTGCCAGCACCTCAGGGGGCCCTAACACCGGGGAGCTGTTTTTT. This sequence encodes CASTSGGPNTGELFF.

This chain uses TRBV6-1 with TRBJ2-3, with TRBD1 matching over 7 bases. Germline-derived CDR1 and CDR2 are MNHNS and SASEGT. Germline trimming cut 10 bases from V and 0 bases from J; bases unmatched to any gene: 10. The CDR3 has 15 amino acids. In DNA form, the CDR3 reads TGTGCCACCTGGGCCGGGACAGCTAGCACAGATACGCAGTATTTT. The encoded protein is CATWAGTASTDTQYF.

This chain joins TRBV7-8 and TRBJ1-4; D perhaps matches TRBD1 (6 bases). V shed 3 bases and J shed 6 bases, with 8 bases lying between them. Germline V CDR1 and CDR2: SGHVS, FQNEAQ. The CDR3 runs 13 residues. The CDR3 loop reads CASSLDSYEKLFF. The DNA of the CDR3 is TGTGCCAGCAGCTTGGACAGTTATGAAAAACTGTTTTTT.

The rearrangement links TRBV6-5 to TRBJ1-5; D may be TRBD1 (5 bases). Trimming removed 7 bases at V and 3 bases at J, with 16 bases between. This CDR3 has 15 residues. Germline values: CDR1 MNHEY, CDR2 SVGAGI. In nucleotides, the CDR3 is TGTGCCAGCAAGTCTGGGACCGGAGACAATCAGCCCCAGCATTTT. Its protein is CASKSGTGDNQPQHF.

The rearrangement links TRBV5-1 to TRBJ2-7, with D tentatively TRBD1 (6 bases). The CDR3 spans 16 residues. Trimming stripped 0 bases from V and 0 bases from J, with 13 bases between. Germline V gene lookup returns CDR1 SGHRS and CDR2 YFSETQ. In nucleotides, the CDR3 is TGCGCCAGCAGCTTGGTGGGGCAGGGGCCCTCCTACGAGCAGTACTTC. This translates into CASSLVGQGPSYEQYF.

The chain uses TRBV19 and TRBJ2-1; D perhaps matches TRBD2 (5 bases). Germline V CDR1 and CDR2: LNHDA, SQIVND (reference sequence). This CDR3 spans 15 amino acids. Trimming removed 4 bases at V and 9 bases at J, with 19 bases between. The CDR3 DNA sequence: TGTGCCAGTAGTAGCGGTGTGGGAGAGTGGGCTGAGCAGTTCTTC. As protein: CASSSGVGEWAEQFF. Complete variable domain (other parts from reference TRBV19 and TRBJ2-1): DGGITQSPKYLFRKEGQNVTLSCEQNLNHDAMYWYRQDPGQGLRLIYYSQIVNDFQKGDIAEGYSVSREKKESFPLTVTSAQKNPTAFYLCASSSGVGEWAEQFFGPGTRLTVL.

This chain uses TRBV11-2 with TRBJ1-5; D may be TRBD1 (5 bases). The germline V and J ends were trimmed by 0 bases and 8 bases, with 14 bases remaining between them. The germline CDR1 and CDR2 sequences are SGHAT and FQNNGV. This CDR3 is built from 15 residues. CDR3 coding DNA: TGTGCCAGCAGCTTAGATGGCGCAGGGAATGAGCCCCAGCATTTT. It encodes CASSLDGAGNEPQHF.

This sequence joins TRBV7-2 and TRBJ2-5, with D maybe TRBD1 (6 bases). Germline V gene lookup returns CDR1 SGHTA and CDR2 FQGNSA. The length of the CDR3 is 14 residues. The V and J ends lost 5 bases and 5 bases respectively, with 15 bases between them. CDR3 bases: TGTGCCAGCAGCAAGGGGGACGTCCCGGAGACCCAGTACTTC. Encoded protein: CASSKGDVPETQYF.

The rearrangement joins TRBV5-1 to TRBJ2-1; D is uncertain. The CDR3 is made up of 15 amino acids. Looked up from germline, CDR1 is SGHRS and CDR2 is YFSETQ. V was trimmed by 0 bases and J by 2 bases, leaving 9 bases between them. CDR3 loop: CASSLESNPYNEQFF. For the CDR3, the DNA is TGCGCCAGCAGCTTGGAGTCCAACCCCTACAATGAGCAGTTCTTC.

The CDR3 spells CASSGTRGNNYGYTF. In nucleotides, the CDR3 is TGTGCCAGCAGTGGGACTAGGGGGAATAACTATGGCTACACCTTC. The V call is TRBV6-6, the J call TRBJ1-2; possible D gene TRBD1, 6 bases. The ends were cut back, 5 bases at V and 1 base at J, with 14 bases in the middle. This CDR3 contains 15 residues. Germline lookup yields CDR1 MNHNY and CDR2 SVGAGI (reference sequence).

For the CDR3, the DNA is TGTGCCAGCAGTTCGACGCATCCCCAGTCCTATGGCTACACCTTC. As protein: CASSSTHPQSYGYTF. This rearrangement joins TRBV28 to TRBJ1-2; D is uncertain. The germline V gene has CDR1 MDHEN and CDR2 SYDVKM. This CDR3 contains 15 residues. V lost 4 bases to trimming and J lost 4 bases, with 16 bases between them.

The rearrangement links TRBV5-6 to TRBJ2-5; TRBD2 is a possible D gene (5 bases). Germline V gene data show CDR1 as SGHDT and CDR2 as YYEEEE. Trimming removed 2 bases at V and 3 bases at J, with 14 bases between. The CDR3 is 15 amino acids. This CDR3 reads CASSLLGRAKETQYF. The CDR3 region has the DNA TGTGCCAGCAGCTTATTAGGGAGAGCCAAAGAGACCCAGTACTTC.

This chain joins TRBV6-1 and TRBJ2-7; TRBD2 might be the D (6 bases). The CDR3 sequence is 14 residues long. V was clipped by 2 bases and J by 5 bases, with 13 bases between them. CDR1 is MNHNS, CDR2 SASEGT, per germline. The CDR3 DNA reads as TGTGCCAGCAGTGAACATAGCGGACTAAACGAGCAGTACGTC. This sequence encodes CASSEHSGLNEQYV.

V usage is TRBV7-2 and J usage is TRBJ2-7; 11 positions match TRBD2. Germline V gene lookup returns CDR1 SGHTA and CDR2 FQGNSA. V lost 1 base to trimming and J lost 7 bases; unmatched junction nucleotides: 6. CDR3 length: 15 amino acids. CDR3 bases: TGTGCCAGCAGCTTAGTAGCGGGAGGGCCCGGTGAGCAGTACTTC. Its translation: CASSLVAGGPGEQYF.

CDR3 sequence (DNA): TGTGCCAGCAGTACACCGCAGGAAAAACTGTTTTTT. As protein: CASSTPQEKLFF. The gene calls are TRBV6-6 and TRBJ1-4; D is ambiguous. V lost 5 bases and J lost 8, with 9 bases in between. This CDR3 spans 12 amino acids. From germline, CDR1 is MNHNY and CDR2 SVGAGI (reference sequence).

V gene TRBV7-2 combines with J gene TRBJ1-3, with D hard to call. Trimming cost V 2 bases and J 0 bases, with 8 bases left between them. The CDR3 spans 15 residues. CDR1 and CDR2 (germline): SGHTA, FQGNSA. The CDR3 DNA reads TGTGCCAGCAGCTTAAGGCAGGCCTCTGGAAACACCATATATTTT. This gives the protein CASSLRQASGNTIYF.

A few counts support this clone. This chain links TRBV30 with TRBJ1-2; TRBD1 matches 8 bases. The CDR3 contains 12 residues. The trim removed 5 bases at V and 8 bases at J, leaving 7 bases unmatched. Per germline, CDR1 GTSNPN and CDR2 SVGIG (reference sequence). The CDR3 loop reads CAWDRGGGGYTF. CDR3 DNA: TGTGCCTGGGACAGGGGAGGAGGAGGCTACACCTTC.

This chain connects TRBV30 to TRBJ2-2, with 8 bases lining up with TRBD2. Germline V gene data show CDR1 as GTSNPN and CDR2 as SVGIG (reference sequence). V shed 4 bases and J 3 bases; nucleotides not matched to a gene: 7. This CDR3 contains 15 residues. CDR3 nucleotide sequence: TGTGCCTGGAATACCGGGACTAGAGACACCGGGGAGCTGTTTTTT. The encoded protein is CAWNTGTRDTGELFF.